What follows describes a single T cell receptor beta chain. Its antigen is undetermined. This entry belongs to a study of PD-1 blockade in classical Hodgkin lymphoma. Produced via immunoSEQ multiplex PCR; TCRdb's table is partial and in-frame only. This repertoire shows tens of thousands of clones, 70% found once; its top ten account for over 25%. Every patient had relapsed following autologous stem cell transplantation, and cohorts differed in brentuximab vedotin exposure. Study findings and constraints: Differences between repertoires have undefined causes, possibly disease activity or prior therapy. Newly diagnosed patients had diversity similar to the baseline diversity of complete responders.

Sequences were derived from peripheral blood mononuclear cells (PBMCs), sampled before the second cycle of nivolumab. The TCR sequence derives from a human donor with classical Hodgkin lymphoma.

The CDR3 reads CASSVAGTSADTQYF. The CDR3 region has the DNA TGTGCCAGCAGCGTAGCTGGGACTAGCGCAGATACGCAGTATTTT. The rearrangement uses TRBV9 and TRBJ2-3, with 10 positions matching TRBD2. Trimming cost V 0 bases and J 4 bases; bases outside gene matches: 2. Germline V gene data show CDR1 as SGDLS and CDR2 as YYNGEE. The CDR3 extends over 15 amino acids.